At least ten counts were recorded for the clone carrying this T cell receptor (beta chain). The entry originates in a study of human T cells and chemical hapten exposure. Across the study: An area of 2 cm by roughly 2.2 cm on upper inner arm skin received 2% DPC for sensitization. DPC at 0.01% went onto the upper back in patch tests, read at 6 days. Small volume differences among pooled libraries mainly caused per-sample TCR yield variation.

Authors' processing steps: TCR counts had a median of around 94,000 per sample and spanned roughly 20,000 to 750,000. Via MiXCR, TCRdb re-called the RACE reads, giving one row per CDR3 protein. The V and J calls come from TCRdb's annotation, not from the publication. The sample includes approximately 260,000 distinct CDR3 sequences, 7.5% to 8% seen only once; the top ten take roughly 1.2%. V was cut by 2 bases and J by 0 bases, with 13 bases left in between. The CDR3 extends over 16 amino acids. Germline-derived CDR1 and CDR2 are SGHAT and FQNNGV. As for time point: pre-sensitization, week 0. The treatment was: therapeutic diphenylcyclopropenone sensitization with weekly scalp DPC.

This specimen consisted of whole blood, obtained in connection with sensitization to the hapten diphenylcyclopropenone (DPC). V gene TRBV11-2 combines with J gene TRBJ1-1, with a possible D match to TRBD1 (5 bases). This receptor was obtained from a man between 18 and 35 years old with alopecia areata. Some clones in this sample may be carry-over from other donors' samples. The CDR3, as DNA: TGTGCCAGCAGCTTAACCAGAGCAGGGATGAACACTGAAGCTTTCTTT. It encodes CASSLTRAGMNTEAFF.